Listed here are 30 T cell receptor beta chains from one sample, sequenced in a study of blood T cell repertoires in COVID-19. Clones were sequenced by immunoSEQ multiplex PCR, and TCRdb holds only the in-frame ones, with some missing. This table has approximately 75,000 clones, 80% to 95% appearing once. Sequences were obtained from peripheral blood. These receptors all come from a human donor in a cohort sampled during active COVID-19.

This clone was picked up a small number of times. The V and J genes are TRBV4-2 and TRBJ2-7; 9 bases map to TRBD2. Germline CDR1 LGHNA, CDR2 YNFKEQ. V shed 4 bases, J shed 4 bases, and the junction held 11 bases outside the gene matches. This CDR3 has 16 amino acids. As DNA, the CDR3 is TGTGCCAGCAGCCCCGGAGGGCGGGGGGGCGCTTACGAGCAGTACTTC. Amino acid sequence: CASSPGGRGGAYEQYF.

The V gene is TRBV12-5, the J gene TRBJ1-5; 7 bases agree with TRBD1. After removal of 1 base from V and 6 bases from J, the junction contained 9 bases not matched to a gene. This CDR3 comprises 16 residues. Per the germline V gene, CDR1 is LGHNT and CDR2 is FRNRAP. The CDR3, as DNA: TGTGCTAGTGGTTTGGCCCGACAGGGTTTCGGTCAGCCCCAGCATTTT. It is translated as CASGLARQGFGQPQHF.

V is TRBV12-3 or TRBV12-4 and J is TRBJ2-3; D is unclear. Trimming removed 7 bases at V and 0 bases at J, with 5 bases between. The length of the CDR3 is 12 residues. The CDR3 sequence: CASTRSTDTQYF. CDR3 nucleotides: TGTGCCAGCACTCGTAGCACAGATACGCAGTATTTT.

The rearrangement joins TRBV11-3 to TRBJ2-2; D is undetermined. This CDR3 has 14 residues. The V end was cut by 3 bases, the J end by 0 bases, with 5 bases between. The germline gives CDR1 SGHNT, CDR2 YENEEA. DNA of the CDR3: TGTGCCAGCAGCTTGTCGGCGAACACCGGGGAGCTGTTTTTT. Amino acids: CASSLSANTGELFF.

This clone has just one count. The chain employs TRBV5-4 and TRBJ1-4; tentative D call: TRBD1 (5 bases). The V end lost 4 bases, the J end lost 7 bases, and 11 bases lay between the germline ends. The length of the CDR3 is 13 residues. CDR1 and CDR2 (germline): SGHNT, YYREEE (reference sequence). CDR3 sequence: CASSAGTSEKLFF. As DNA, the CDR3 is TGTGCCAGCAGCGCCGGGACTTCTGAAAAACTGTTTTTT.

J is TRBJ1-1 and V is TRBV4-1; D unclear. The V end lost 0 bases, the J end lost 4 bases, and 9 bases lay between the germline ends. The CDR3 sequence is 14 residues long. The V gene's germline CDR1 is MGHRA and CDR2 YSYEKL. CDR3 protein: CASSQEPAGTEAFF. CDR3 DNA: TGCGCCAGCAGCCAAGAACCGGCGGGCACTGAAGCTTTCTTT.

As concerns this clone: Mismatch with germline at one junction end may stem from a read error. Here the CDR3 DNA reads TGTGCCAGCAGCCTGTCGACAGGGCACCGGGGGGGCGGCGTCTTC. This translates into CASSLSTGHRGGGVF. The rearrangement uses TRBV7-9 and TRBJ2-1, with TRBD2 as a possible D gene (8 bases). Germline lookup yields CDR1 SEHNR and CDR2 FQNEAQ (reference sequence). The CDR3 sequence is 15 residues long.

CDR3 nucleotides: TGTGCCAGCAGTTCCCTCCGACAGGGCGTCTACGAGCAGTACTTC. Its translation is CASSSLRQGVYEQYF. V gene TRBV6-5 combines with J gene TRBJ2-7; the match to TRBD1 covers 7 bases. The germline CDR1 and CDR2 sequences are MNHEY and SVGAGI. The CDR3 length is 15 residues. V trimming: 4 bases; J trimming: 3 bases; junction bases outside the gene matches: 9.

V gene TRBV6-9 combines with J gene TRBJ2-2; D possibly corresponds to TRBD2 (6 bases). V dropped 10 bases and J dropped 2 bases, with 11 bases sitting between them. This CDR3 is 13 amino acids long. The germline gives CDR1 MNHGY, CDR2 SVAAGI. The CDR3 DNA is TGTGCCATATGGACTAATAACACCGGGGAGCTGTTTTTT. Its protein product is CAIWTNNTGELFF.

V usage is TRBV5-1 and J usage is TRBJ2-7; 9 bases agree with TRBD1. Trimming at V came to 0 bases and at J to 1 base, leaving 2 bases not matched to a gene. Per germline, CDR1 SGHRS and CDR2 YFSETQ. This CDR3 is built from 15 residues. DNA for the CDR3: TGCGCCAGCAGCTTGGAGACAGGGGGGTCCTACGAGCAGTACTTC. Protein product: CASSLETGGSYEQYF.

The CDR3 protein is CASSPPGGPTKNTDTQYF. In DNA form, the CDR3 reads TGTGCCAGCAGCCCACCCGGGGGGCCTACAAAAAACACAGATACGCAGTATTTT. V is TRBV5-4 and J is TRBJ2-3; D may be TRBD2 (7 bases). The CDR3 spans 18 residues. The V gene lost 4 bases and the J gene lost 2 bases, with 23 bases spanning the gap. Germline-derived CDR1 and CDR2 are SGHNT and YYREEE (reference sequence).

J is TRBJ1-2 and V is TRBV6-5, with D possibly being TRBD1 (5 bases). Trimming removed 4 bases from V and 8 bases from J, with 20 bases in between. CDR1 is MNHEY and CDR2 is SVGAGI in the germline V gene. This CDR3 region has 15 residues. CDR3 in DNA: TGTGCCAGCAGTTTGGGGAGGGACGGACCTTACGGCTACACCTTC. Translated, it gives CASSLGRDGPYGYTF.

The CDR3 nucleotides read TGTGCCAGCAGCTTGGACGGGGGGGCCCACGAGCAGTACTTC. Protein sequence: CASSLDGGAHEQYF. This sequence joins TRBV5-4 and TRBJ2-7; 8 positions match TRBD2. The CDR3 covers 14 residues. Germline CDR1 and CDR2: SGHNT and YYREEE (reference sequence). Trimming cost V 0 bases and J 5 bases; bases outside gene matches: 4.

The chain couples TRBV9 to TRBJ2-5, with 10 bases aligning to TRBD2. The CDR3 is made up of 17 amino acids. Per the germline V gene, CDR1 is SGDLS and CDR2 is YYNGEE. Trimming cost V 0 bases and J 0 bases; bases outside gene matches: 5. The CDR3: CASSVAISGGYQETQYF. CDR3 in DNA: TGTGCCAGCAGCGTAGCGATTAGCGGGGGGTACCAAGAGACCCAGTACTTC.

This clone was counted a single time. The genes are TRBV29-1 and TRBJ2-7, with TRBD2 matching 15 bases. Germline V lookup: CDR1 SQVTM, CDR2 ANQGSEA. The CDR3 has 13 amino acids. V dropped 5 bases and J dropped 6; count of bases not matched to a gene: 2. The CDR3 sequence: CSVQGLAGGEQYF. CDR3 coding DNA: TGCAGCGTTCAGGGACTAGCGGGGGGCGAGCAGTACTTC.

This chain joins TRBV5-1 and TRBJ1-1; D ambiguous. Trimming took 0 bases from V and 2 from J, leaving 14 bases between them. The germline V gene encodes CDR1 SGHRS and CDR2 YFSETQ. The CDR3 sequence is 16 residues long. The CDR3 DNA reads TGCGCCAGCAGCTTGGCCCTTAACATTCGTAACACTGAAGCTTTCTTT. Its protein is CASSLALNIRNTEAFF.

The rearrangement uses TRBV27 and TRBJ1-5, with D perhaps TRBD1 (5 bases). V lost 8 bases and J 1 base, leaving 27 bases between the germline ends. This CDR3 comprises 19 residues. Germline CDR1 and CDR2: MNHEY and SMNVEV (reference sequence). CDR3 sequence: CASGYRFRPGLGSNQPQHF. CDR3 DNA: TGTGCCAGCGGGTACCGTTTTAGGCCGGGACTAGGGAGCAATCAGCCCCAGCATTTT.

This clone was seen a handful of times. The V call is TRBV19, the J call TRBJ2-4; D gene uncertain. V lost 0 bases to trimming and J lost 4 bases, with 4 bases between them. The germline CDR1 and CDR2 sequences are LNHDA and SQIVND (reference sequence). The CDR3 covers 13 residues. DNA of the CDR3: TGTGCCAGTAGTATAGACTCGAAAAACATTCAGTACTTC. Protein: CASSIDSKNIQYF.

This clone has just a few counts. V usage is TRBV5-1 and J usage is TRBJ2-7; 9 nucleotides agree with TRBD1. Germline V CDR1 and CDR2: SGHRS, YFSETQ. J gave up 5 bases and V 4 bases, and 10 bases lay outside the gene matches. The CDR3 spans 15 residues. The CDR3 bases are TGCGCCAGCAGCGGAACAGGGGGCGCATTGGACGAGCAGTACTTC. It codes for CASSGTGGALDEQYF.

The chain uses TRBV4-3 and TRBJ2-3, with TRBD1 matching over 10 bases. V lost 6 bases and J lost 3; bases outside the gene matches: 9. The length of the CDR3 is 16 residues. CDR1 and CDR2 from the germline V gene are LGHNA and YSLEER. In DNA form, the CDR3 reads TGCGCCAGCAGGAGAGGGGACAGGGGAGGAACAGATACGCAGTATTTT. Protein: CASRRGDRGGTDTQYF.

The CDR3 protein is CASSYGMGGGETQYF. The CDR3, as DNA: TGTGCCAGCAGTTACGGGATGGGGGGAGGAGAGACCCAGTACTTC. The chain couples TRBV6-2 or TRBV6-3 to TRBJ2-5; D is perhaps TRBD2 (6 bases). The CDR3 has 15 amino acids. Trimming removed 2 bases from V and 4 bases from J, with 14 bases in between. Germline V gene data show CDR1 as MNHEY and CDR2 as SVGEGT.

The rearrangement joins TRBV30 to TRBJ1-3, with D perhaps TRBD1 (6 bases). Germline V lookup: CDR1 GTSNPN, CDR2 SVGIG (reference sequence). This CDR3 is 15 amino acids long. Trimming cost V 3 bases and J 4 bases, with 16 bases left between them. CDR3 nucleotides: TGTGCCTGGAGAACGTTGGGGGCTGCGGGAAACACCATATATTTT. It encodes CAWRTLGAAGNTIYF.

The rearrangement joins TRBV5-3 to TRBJ2-7; TRBD1 is a possible D gene (6 bases). Being an ORF, TRBV5-3 has a function that is uncertain. The CDR3 covers 13 residues. The ends were cut back, 5 bases at V and 2 bases at J, with 11 bases in the middle. CDR3 in DNA: TGTGCCAGAAGACCCGGACAGCCCTACGAGCAGTACTTC. Its translation is CARRPGQPYEQYF.

J is TRBJ1-5 and V is TRBV3-1 (or the pseudogene TRBV3-2), with D unclear. V lost 1 base to trimming and J lost 4 bases, with 8 bases between them. The CDR3 is 14 residues long. Germline loops: CDR1 LGHDT, CDR2 YNNKEL (reference sequence). The CDR3 reads CASSQGASNQPQHF. CDR3 in DNA: TGTGCCAGCAGCCAAGGGGCCAGTAATCAGCCCCAGCATTTT.

This clone appeared a few times. The J gene is TRBJ1-2, the V gene TRBV2; 9 positions agree with TRBD1. CDR3 length: 14 residues. Germline V gene lookup returns CDR1 SNHLY and CDR2 FYNNEI. V lost 6 bases to trimming and J lost 8 bases; unmatched junction nucleotides: 10. The CDR3 DNA reads TGTGCCAGCAGCGCAGGGCGGACAGGGGACGGCTACACCTTC. Its translation is CASSAGRTGDGYTF.

The chain has TRBV6-1 and TRBJ1-6; possible D gene TRBD1, 5 bases. Germline V CDR1 and CDR2: MNHNS, SASEGT. Trimming stripped 2 bases from V and 5 bases from J, with 10 bases between. This CDR3 has 15 residues. The CDR3 here is CASSEIAGNNSPLHF. CDR3 sequence (DNA): TGTGCCAGCAGTGAAATAGCAGGGAATAATTCACCCCTCCACTTT.

V and J are TRBV19 and TRBJ2-7; 7 bases match TRBD2. Trimming at V came to 5 bases and at J to 4 bases, leaving 11 bases not matched to a gene. CDR1 LNHDA and CDR2 SQIVND come from the germline V gene (reference sequence). CDR3 size: 15 residues. The CDR3 DNA follows: TGTGCCAGTAGTCAGAATCGGGGAGGGGAGTACGAGCAGTACTTC. This encodes CASSQNRGGEYEQYF.

The rearrangement uses TRBV6-6 and TRBJ1-6, with 9 bases that match TRBD1. CDR3 size: 16 residues. Per the germline V gene, CDR1 is MNHNY and CDR2 is SVGAGI (reference sequence). Trimming cost V 1 base and J 8 bases; bases outside gene matches: 6. In DNA, the CDR3 is TGTGCCAGCAGTTACTTCGGAGGGACAGGGCATTCACCCCTCCACTTT. Its protein product is CASSYFGGTGHSPLHF.

This clone was recorded only once. This chain connects TRBV4-1 to TRBJ2-2; 8 nucleotides match TRBD2. This CDR3 contains 18 residues. In germline, CDR1 is MGHRA, CDR2 YSYEKL. The trim removed 1 base at V and 1 base at J, leaving 8 bases unmatched. The CDR3 is CASSQVGGAGMNTGELFF. The CDR3 DNA is TGCGCCAGCAGCCAAGTCGGGGGGGCCGGGATGAACACCGGGGAGCTGTTTTTT.

V usage is TRBV19 and J usage is TRBJ2-2, with 8 bases lining up with TRBD2. The V gene's germline CDR1 is LNHDA and CDR2 SQIVND (reference sequence). V shed 5 bases and J 8 bases; nucleotides not matched to a gene: 4. CDR3 length equals 13 residues. This CDR3 is CASSGERGGELFF. The CDR3 DNA follows: TGTGCCAGTAGTGGAGAGCGGGGGGGGGAGCTGTTTTTT.